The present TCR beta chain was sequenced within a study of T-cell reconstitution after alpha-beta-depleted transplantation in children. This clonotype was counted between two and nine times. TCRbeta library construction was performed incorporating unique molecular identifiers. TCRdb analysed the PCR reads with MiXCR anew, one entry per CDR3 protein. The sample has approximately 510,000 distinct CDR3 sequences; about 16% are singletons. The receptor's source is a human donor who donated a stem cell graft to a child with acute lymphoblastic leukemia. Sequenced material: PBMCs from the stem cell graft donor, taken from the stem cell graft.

CDR3 DNA sequence: TGTGCCAGCAGCTCAAACGTCGAGGGCAATCAGCCCCAGCATTTT. It is translated as CASSSNVEGNQPQHF. This sequence joins TRBV7-9 and TRBJ1-5; D is undetermined. Trimming left V 4 bases short and J 2 bases short, with 12 bases between. CDR3 length equals 15 residues. Germline V gives CDR1 SEHNR, CDR2 FQNEAQ (reference sequence).